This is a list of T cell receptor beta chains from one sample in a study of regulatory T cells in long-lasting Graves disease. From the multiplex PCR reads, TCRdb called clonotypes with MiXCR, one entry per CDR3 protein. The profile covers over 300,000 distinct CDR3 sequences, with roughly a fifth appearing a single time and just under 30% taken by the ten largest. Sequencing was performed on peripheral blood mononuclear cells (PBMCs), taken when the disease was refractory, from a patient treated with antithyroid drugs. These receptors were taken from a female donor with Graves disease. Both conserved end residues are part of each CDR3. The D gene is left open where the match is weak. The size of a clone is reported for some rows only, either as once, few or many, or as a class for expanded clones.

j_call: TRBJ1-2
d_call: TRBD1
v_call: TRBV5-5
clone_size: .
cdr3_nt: TGTGCCAGCAGCTTGTTCCCCTCACGTGGGACAGTTAACTATGGCTACACCTTC
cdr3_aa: CASSLFPSRGTVNYGYTF

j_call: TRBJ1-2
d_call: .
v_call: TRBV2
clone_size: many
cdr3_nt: TGTGCCAGCAGTCTAGAGGACGGCTATGGCTACACCTTC
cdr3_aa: CASSLEDGYGYTF

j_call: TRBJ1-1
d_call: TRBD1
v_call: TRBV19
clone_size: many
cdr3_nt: TGTGCCAGTACCCCGACAGGGTGGAACACTGAAGCTTTCTTT
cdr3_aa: CASTPTGWNTEAFF

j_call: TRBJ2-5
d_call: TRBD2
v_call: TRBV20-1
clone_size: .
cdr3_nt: TGCAGTGCTGACCGTGGGGCTAGCGGGGGGGTACGGCTACAAGAGACCCAGTACTTC
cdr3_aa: CSADRGASGGVRLQETQYF

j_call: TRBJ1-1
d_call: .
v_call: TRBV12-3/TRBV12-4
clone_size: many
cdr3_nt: TGTGCCAGCAGTTTCAGGGTTACGAACACTGAAGCTTTCTTT
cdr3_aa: CASSFRVTNTEAFF

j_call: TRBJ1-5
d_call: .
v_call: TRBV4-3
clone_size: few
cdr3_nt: TGCGCCAGCAGCCGACAGACAGCCCACCATAGCAATCAGCCCCAGCATTTT
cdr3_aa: CASSRQTAHHSNQPQHF

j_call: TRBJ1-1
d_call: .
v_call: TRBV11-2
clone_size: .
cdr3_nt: TGTGCCAGCAGCACATCGGGCCTATTTGCTCGGGGTGTTGAAGCTTTCTTT
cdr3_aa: CASSTSGLFARGVEAFF

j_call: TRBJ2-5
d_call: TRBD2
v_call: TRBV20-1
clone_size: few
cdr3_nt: TGCAGTGCTAGAGATGGGGCGGGAGGGGAAGAGACCCAGTACTTC
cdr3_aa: CSARDGAGGEETQYF

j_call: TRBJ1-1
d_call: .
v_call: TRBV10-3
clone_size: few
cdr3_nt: TGTGCCATCAGCCCTAAGAGGGAGGACACTGAAGCTTTCTTT
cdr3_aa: CAISPKREDTEAFF

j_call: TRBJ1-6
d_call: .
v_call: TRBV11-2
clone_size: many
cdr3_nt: TGTGCCAGCAGCGCCTTACAGGGTTATAATTCACCCCTCCACTTT
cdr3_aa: CASSALQGYNSPLHF

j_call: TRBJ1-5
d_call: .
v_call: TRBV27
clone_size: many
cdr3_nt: TGTGCCAGCAGTATCTCTGACAGTCAGCCCCAGCATTTT
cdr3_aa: CASSISDSQPQHF

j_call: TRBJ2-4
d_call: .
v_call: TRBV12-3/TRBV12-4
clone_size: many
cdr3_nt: TGTGCCAGCAGTTTCGCAGCGGGCAAAAACATTCAGTACTTC
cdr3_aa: CASSFAAGKNIQYF

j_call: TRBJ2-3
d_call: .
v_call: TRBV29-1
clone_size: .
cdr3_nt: TGCAGCGTTGTTCCCTTCGGAGGCACAGATACGCAGTATTTT
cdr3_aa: CSVVPFGGTDTQYF

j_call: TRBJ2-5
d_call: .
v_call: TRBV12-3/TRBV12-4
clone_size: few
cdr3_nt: TGTGCCAGCAGTTTATCCGAGCCATGGGGGAAAGAGACCCAGTACTTC
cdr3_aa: CASSLSEPWGKETQYF

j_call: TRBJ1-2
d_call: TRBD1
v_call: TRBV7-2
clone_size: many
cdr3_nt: TGTGCCAGCAGCCTACAGGGGAATCTGGGCTACACCTTC
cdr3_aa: CASSLQGNLGYTF

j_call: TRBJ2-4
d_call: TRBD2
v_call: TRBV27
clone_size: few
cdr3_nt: TGTGCCAGCAGTTTGGCTAGCGGGAGTCGTGTCATTCAGTACTTC
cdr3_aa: CASSLASGSRVIQYF

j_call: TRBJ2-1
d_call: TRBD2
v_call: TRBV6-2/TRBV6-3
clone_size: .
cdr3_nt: TGTGCCAGCAGTGGAGCGGGGGGGCGTTACAATGAGCAGTTCTTC
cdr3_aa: CASSGAGGRYNEQFF

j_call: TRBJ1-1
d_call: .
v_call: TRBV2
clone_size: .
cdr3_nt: TGTGCCAGCAGCTTTAATACAGGGAGCACTGAAGCTTTCTTT
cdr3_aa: CASSFNTGSTEAFF

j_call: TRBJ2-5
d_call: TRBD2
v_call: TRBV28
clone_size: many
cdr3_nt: TGTGCCAGCAGCTCGACTAGCGGGACTCAAGAGACCCAGTACTTC
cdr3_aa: CASSSTSGTQETQYF

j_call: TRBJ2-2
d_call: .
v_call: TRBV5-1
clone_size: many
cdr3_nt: TGCGCCAGCAGCTTGGCCAACGGGGAGCTGTTTTTT
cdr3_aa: CASSLANGELFF

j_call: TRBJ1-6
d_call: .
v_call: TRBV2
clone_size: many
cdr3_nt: TGTGCCAGCACCTCTAGGACTTCACCCCTCCACTTT
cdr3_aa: CASTSRTSPLHF

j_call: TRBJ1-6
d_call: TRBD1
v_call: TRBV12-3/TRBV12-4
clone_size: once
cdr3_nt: TGTGCCAGCAGTTCAACAGGGGATTCACCCCTCCACTTT
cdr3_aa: CASSSTGDSPLHF

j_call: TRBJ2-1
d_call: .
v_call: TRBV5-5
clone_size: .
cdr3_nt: TGTGCCAGCAGCAGGACCAACAATGAGCAGTTCTTC
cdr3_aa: CASSRTNNEQFF

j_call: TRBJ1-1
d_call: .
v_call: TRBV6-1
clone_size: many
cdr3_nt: TGTGCCAGCAGCCCCTCGAGATTCGGACAGATTAAGTTAACTGAAGCTTTCTTT
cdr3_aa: CASSPSRFGQIKLTEAFF

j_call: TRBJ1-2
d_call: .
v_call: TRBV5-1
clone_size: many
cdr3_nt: TGCGCCAGCAGCTTGGAGGGTTCGAGGGCGGGAGGCTATGGCTACACCTTC
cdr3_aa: CASSLEGSRAGGYGYTF

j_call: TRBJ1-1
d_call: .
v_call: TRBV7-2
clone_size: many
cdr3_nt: TGTGCCAGCAGCTTAATGGGACCCGCGAACACTGAAGCTTTCTTT
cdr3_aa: CASSLMGPANTEAFF

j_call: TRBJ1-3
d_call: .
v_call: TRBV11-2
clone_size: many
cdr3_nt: TGTGCCAGCAGCCCCCTCGACAACCTTCGAAACACCATATATTTT
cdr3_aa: CASSPLDNLRNTIYF

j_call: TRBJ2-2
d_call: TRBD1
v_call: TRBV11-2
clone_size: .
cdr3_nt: TGTGCCAGCAGCCCCCGCTTCCCCTACGGGACAGGGTCGAACACCGGGGAGCTGTTTTTT
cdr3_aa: CASSPRFPYGTGSNTGELFF

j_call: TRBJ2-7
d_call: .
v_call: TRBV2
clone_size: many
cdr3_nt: TGTGCCAGCCGAAAGACGGGAGCAACCTACGAGCAGTACTTC
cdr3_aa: CASRKTGATYEQYF

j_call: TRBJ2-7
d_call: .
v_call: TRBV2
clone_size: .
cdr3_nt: TGTGCCAGCGAGAGGGGGGGTTACGAGCAGTACTTC
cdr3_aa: CASERGGYEQYF

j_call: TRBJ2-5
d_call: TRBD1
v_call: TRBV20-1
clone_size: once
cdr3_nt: TGCAGTGCTAGTCATTGGCAGACAGGGCACTTGGAGACCCAGTACTTC
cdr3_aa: CSASHWQTGHLETQYF

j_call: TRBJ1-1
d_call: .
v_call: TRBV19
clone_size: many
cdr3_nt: TGTGCCAGTAGGGACCTGATGGGCAGGGTGAACACTGAAGCTTTCTTT
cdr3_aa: CASRDLMGRVNTEAFF